Each of the 30 T cell receptor beta chains below was sequenced from the same sample in a study of T-cell reconstitution after alpha-beta-depleted transplantation in children. For TCRbeta, the library was prepared with unique molecular identifiers. TCRdb used MiXCR to reprocess the PCR reads, holding one entry per CDR3 protein. The repertoire holds some 100,000 distinct CDR3 sequences, with roughly a sixth as singletons. The material sequenced was PBMCs, mostly from graft donor cells, taken 180 days after TCRalphabeta/CD19-depleted stem cell transplant. Source of these receptors: a male patient aged 2-9 years who had a stem cell transplant for acute lymphoblastic leukemia, so the T cells may come from the graft donor.

This rearrangement joins TRBV20-1 to TRBJ2-7, with a possible D match to TRBD2 (6 bases). CDR3 length: 12 residues. Germline V gives CDR1 DFQATT, CDR2 SNEGSKA (reference sequence). This CDR3 reads CRIPGRTYEQYF. CDR3 sequence (DNA): TGCAGGATTCCGGGGAGGACCTACGAGCAGTACTTC.

The chain links TRBV21-1 to TRBJ2-1; the D call of TRBD2 is as the table states it, not checked on the DNA. TRBV21-1 is deemed a pseudogene. The CDR3 covers 17 residues. The CDR3 DNA reads TGTGCCAGCAGCAAAGAGCGAGGACTAGCGGGGAACAATGAGCAGTTCTTC. Its protein is CASSKERGLAGNNEQFF.

This clonotype turned up a few times. The chain employs TRBV6-5 and TRBJ1-6; D not certain. The CDR3 contains 18 residues. V dropped 2 bases and J dropped 0 bases, with 14 bases sitting between them. The V gene's germline CDR1 is MNHEY and CDR2 SVGAGI. DNA for the CDR3: TGTGCCAGCAGTTACCAAGACGGTACTAGCTCCTATAATTCACCCCTCCACTTT. Its protein product is CASSYQDGTSSYNSPLHF.

V is TRBV4-2 and J is TRBJ2-1; the D gene is possibly TRBD2 (6 bases). Per germline, CDR1 LGHNA and CDR2 YNFKEQ. CDR3 length equals 16 residues. Trimming pared 0 bases from V and 1 base from J, leaving 10 bases between. Here the CDR3 DNA reads TGTGCCAGCAGCCAAGAGTGGGGGAGGTCCTACAATGAGCAGTTCTTC. Residues: CASSQEWGRSYNEQFF.

This clonotype has a count of ten or more. The chain links TRBV4-2 to TRBJ2-5; a possible D gene is TRBD2 (6 bases). The germline CDR1 and CDR2 sequences are LGHNA and YNFKEQ. The ends were cut back, 0 bases at V and 3 bases at J, with 11 bases in the middle. This CDR3 is built from 15 residues. CDR3: CASSQDGGNKETQYF. CDR3 sequence (DNA): TGTGCCAGCAGCCAAGATGGGGGGAACAAAGAGACCCAGTACTTC.

This clonotype has just a few counts. The chain couples TRBV5-6 to TRBJ2-1, with TRBD2 matching over 13 bases. Germline assignment: CDR1 SGHDT and CDR2 YYEEEE. V gave up 4 bases and J gave up 9 bases; unmatched junction bases: 4. CDR3 length: 14 amino acids. CDR3 sequence: CASSPTSGGGEQFF. DNA for the CDR3: TGTGCCAGCAGCCCCACTAGCGGGGGGGGTGAGCAGTTCTTC.

V and J are TRBV11-2 and TRBJ2-7; D might be TRBD1 (5 bases). The CDR3 runs 15 residues. Germline V CDR1 and CDR2: SGHAT, FQNNGV. V shed 2 bases and J shed 2 bases, with 13 bases lying between them. The CDR3 DNA follows: TGTGCCAGCAGCTTACCCGTGCAGGGAACCTACGAGCAGTACTTC. This encodes CASSLPVQGTYEQYF.

This rearrangement joins TRBV6-4 to TRBJ2-1, with 11 nucleotides matching TRBD2. This CDR3 spans 15 amino acids. With 0 bases clipped from V and 8 bases from J, the junction kept 3 bases outside the gene matches. The germline V gene has CDR1 MRHNA and CDR2 SNTAGT. Written as DNA, the CDR3 is TGTGCCAGCAGTGACTCACTAGCGGGGGTTCATGAGCAGTTCTTC. Translation gives CASSDSLAGVHEQFF.

Many counts were recorded for this clonotype. The rearrangement links TRBV15 to TRBJ2-2; no definite D call. The V end lost 1 base, the J end lost 3 bases, and 9 bases lay between the germline ends. CDR3 length equals 15 residues. Germline CDR1 and CDR2: LNHNV and YYDKDF (reference sequence). The CDR3 sequence is CATSRGRVDTGELFF. The DNA for the CDR3 is TGTGCCACCAGCAGAGGAAGGGTGGACACCGGGGAGCTGTTTTTT.

This clonotype was recorded only once. The gene calls are TRBV6-2 or TRBV6-3 and TRBJ2-7; 7 bases line up with TRBD1. The CDR3 is 13 amino acids. Germline lookup yields CDR1 MNHEY and CDR2 SVGEGT. V shed 5 bases and J 5 bases; nucleotides not matched to a gene: 6. CDR3 sequence (DNA): TGTGCCAGCAGTGACAGGGCCGCCCACGAGCAGTACTTC. As protein: CASSDRAAHEQYF.

This clonotype has only a few counts. This rearrangement joins TRBV13 to TRBJ2-7; 8 bases line up with TRBD1. Looked up from germline, CDR1 is PRHDT and CDR2 is FYEKMQ (reference sequence). With V trimmed by 3 bases and J by 0 bases, 4 bases remained unmatched. The CDR3 length is 15 residues. CDR3 bases: TGTGCCAGCAGCTTTGAGGGACAGGCCTCCTACGAGCAGTACTTC. As protein: CASSFEGQASYEQYF. The entire variable domain, with the rest obtained from reference TRBV13 and TRBJ2-7, is as follows: AAGVIQSPRHLIKEKRETATLKCYPIPRHDTVYWYQQGPGQDPQFLISFYEKMQSDKGSIPDRFSAQQFSDYHSELNMSSLELGDSALYFCASSFEGQASYEQYFGPGTRLTVT.

The chain has TRBV6-2 or TRBV6-3 and TRBJ1-5, with D uncertain. The length of the CDR3 is 15 residues. Germline CDR1 and CDR2: MNHEY and SVGEGT. V was pared by 4 bases and J by 0 bases, with 10 bases between. CDR3 residues: CASSSPGNSNQPQHF. The CDR3 DNA reads TGTGCCAGCAGTTCGCCCGGCAATAGCAATCAGCCCCAGCATTTT.

The V and J genes are TRBV12-3 or TRBV12-4 and TRBJ2-7; D is unresolved. There are 11 residues in the CDR3. Trimming cost V 4 bases and J 7 bases, with 8 bases left between them. The CDR3 reads CASSSLREQYF. Here the CDR3 DNA reads TGTGCCAGCAGTTCCCTACGGGAGCAGTACTTC.

This clonotype was observed a few times. The V gene is TRBV5-1, the J gene TRBJ2-7; D gene uncertain. The CDR3 totals 14 residues. Between the trimmed V and J ends, which lost 0 bases and 1 base, there was a span of 8 bases. Germline-derived CDR1 and CDR2 are SGHRS and YFSETQ. The CDR3 protein is CASSLAPESYEQYF. The CDR3 DNA reads TGCGCCAGCAGCTTGGCCCCGGAATCCTACGAGCAGTACTTC.

The chain has TRBV3-1 and TRBJ2-2, with D possibly TRBD2 on 5 matching bases. The CDR3 runs 15 residues. The ends were cut back, 3 bases at V and 4 bases at J, with 12 bases in the middle. The germline V gene has CDR1 LGHDT and CDR2 YNNKEL (reference sequence). CDR3 loop: CASSHSGVSTGELFF. CDR3 DNA: TGTGCCAGCAGCCACTCCGGGGTTAGCACCGGGGAGCTGTTTTTT. The full variable domain, its missing parts supplied by reference TRBV3-1 and TRBJ2-2, is DTAVSQTPKYLVTQMGNDKSIKCEQNLGHDTMYWYKQDSKKFLKIMFSYNNKELIINETVPNRFSPKSPDKAHLNLHINSLELGDSAVYFCASSHSGVSTGELFFGEGSRLTVL.

The chain carries TRBV7-9 and TRBJ2-6; D possibly corresponds to TRBD2 (5 bases). The length of the CDR3 is 15 residues. V shed 5 bases and J shed 1 base, with 9 bases lying between them. Germline-derived CDR1 and CDR2 are SEHNR and FQNEAQ (reference sequence). This CDR3 reads CASSKRRSGANVLTF. CDR3 bases: TGTGCCAGCAGCAAAAGGAGGTCTGGGGCCAACGTCCTGACTTTC. The variable domain in full, with the rest retrieved from reference TRBV7-9 and TRBJ2-6, is DTGVSQNPRHKITKRGQNVTFRCDPISEHNRLYWYRQTLGQGPEFLTYFQNEAQLEKSRLLSDRFSAERPKGSFSTLEIQRTEQGDSAMYLCASSKRRSGANVLTFGAGSRLTVL.

This clonotype was observed a few times. The rearrangement joins TRBV20-1 to TRBJ1-5; 9 bases are shared with TRBD1. From germline, CDR1 is DFQATT and CDR2 SNEGSKA (reference sequence). Trimming removed 4 bases from V and 6 bases from J; junction bases left unmatched: 13. This CDR3 is built from 16 residues. The CDR3 DNA follows: TGCAGTGCTATGCCCGGGACAGGGATTAGAAGTCAGCCCCAGCATTTT. Translation gives CSAMPGTGIRSQPQHF.

The rearrangement joins TRBV29-1 to TRBJ2-7; a weak D match, TRBD1 (5 bases). CDR1 and CDR2 (germline): SQVTM, ANQGSEA. The ends were cut back, 4 bases at V and 5 bases at J, with 12 bases in the middle. The CDR3 loop spans 12 amino acids. CDR3 sequence (DNA): TGCAGCGTTGGACCAGTAGGGGACGAGCAGTACTTC. Its protein is CSVGPVGDEQYF.

This clonotype was picked up many times. V is TRBV7-2 and J is TRBJ2-5; D is possibly TRBD1 (6 bases). Germline assignment: CDR1 SGHTA and CDR2 FQGNSA. This CDR3 has 15 residues. V was pared by 3 bases and J by 3 bases, with 14 bases between. CDR3: CASSLWASGEETQYF. Here the CDR3 DNA reads TGTGCCAGCAGCTTGTGGGCTTCAGGGGAAGAGACCCAGTACTTC.

This clonotype has only a few counts. The rearrangement links TRBV20-1 to TRBJ1-1; TRBD1 is a possible D gene (5 bases). The ends were cut back, 5 bases at V and 2 bases at J, with 15 bases in the middle. The CDR3 loop spans 14 amino acids. The germline CDR1 and CDR2 sequences are DFQATT and SNEGSKA (reference sequence). CDR3 bases: TGCAGTGCTTTACCAAGGGACCTCAACACTGAAGCTTTCTTT. Translated, it gives CSALPRDLNTEAFF.

The rearrangement uses TRBV12-3 or TRBV12-4 and TRBJ1-1, with no clear D. V gave up 5 bases and J gave up 8 bases, with 12 bases separating them. The CDR3 consists of 12 residues. Here the CDR3 DNA reads TGTGCCAGCAGTCCTGGACTCCTAGAAGCTTTCTTT. It yields the protein CASSPGLLEAFF.

This clonotype turned up a few times. This rearrangement joins TRBV7-2 to TRBJ1-1; D is unresolved. This CDR3 is 15 amino acids long. The V gene lost 1 base and the J gene lost 0 bases, with 9 bases spanning the gap. Germline lookup yields CDR1 SGHTA and CDR2 FQGNSA. CDR3 sequence (DNA): TGTGCCAGCAGCTTAGAACAGCCCATGAACACTGAAGCTTTCTTT. Its protein is CASSLEQPMNTEAFF.

This clonotype was counted once. One junction end disagrees with the germline gene, perhaps due to a read error. The chain recombines TRBV4-1 with TRBJ1-3, with no clear D. This CDR3 region has 15 residues. The germline gives CDR1 MGHRA, CDR2 YSYEKL. CDR3 sequence: CTSSQDGDWGNTIYF. The CDR3 DNA is TGCACCAGCAGCCAAGATGGAGATTGGGGAAACACCATATATTTT.

This chain connects TRBV27 to TRBJ2-6; D remains ambiguous. The CDR3 runs to 14 residues. CDR1 and CDR2 from the germline V gene are MNHEY and SMNVEV (reference sequence). V was cut by 5 bases and J by 0 bases, with 5 bases left in between. The CDR3 DNA follows: TGTGCCAGCAGTCCCCGCTCTGGGGCCAACGTCCTGACTTTC. Translated, it gives CASSPRSGANVLTF. Using reference TRBV27 and TRBJ2-6 for the parts outside the CDR3, the full variable domain is EAQVTQNPRYLITVTGKKLTVTCSQNMNHEYMSWYRQDPGLGLRQIYYSMNVEVTDKGDVPEGYKVSRKEKRNFPLILESPSPNQTSLYFCASSPRSGANVLTFGAGSRLTVL.

The chain couples TRBV6-1 to TRBJ2-7; 9 nucleotides agree with TRBD1. The J segment lost 2 bases and the V segment lost 6 bases, leaving 8 bases of the junction unmatched. This CDR3 contains 15 residues. CDR1 is MNHNS, CDR2 SASEGT, per germline. Here the CDR3 DNA reads TGTGCCAGCAGATTTGGTAGACAGGGGGCCTACGAGCAGTACTTC. It is translated as CASRFGRQGAYEQYF.

The sample holds one count of this clonotype. The chain recombines TRBV5-1 with TRBJ2-1; unclear D gene. The end of the DNA fits TRBJ2-7 better, so the J call may be wrong. The germline gives CDR1 SGHRS, CDR2 YFSETQ. This CDR3 is built from 16 residues. The CDR3 bases are TGCGCCAGCAGCTTGGCCCCCGACCCAGCCTACAATGAGCAGTACTTC. Translation: CASSLAPDPAYNEQYF.

This rearrangement joins TRBV5-1 to TRBJ2-7, with D possibly matching TRBD1 (6 bases). CDR1 is SGHRS and CDR2 is YFSETQ in the germline V gene. The CDR3 loop spans 13 amino acids. Between the trimmed V and J ends, which lost 0 bases and 3 bases, there was a span of 7 bases. CDR3 amino acids: CASSLVQGYEQYF. The CDR3 DNA sequence: TGCGCCAGCAGCTTGGTACAGGGCTACGAGCAGTACTTC.

CDR3: CASSHAGGAHEKLFF. In DNA, the CDR3 is TGTGCCAGCAGCCATGCAGGGGGCGCGCATGAAAAACTGTTTTTT. The rearrangement links TRBV4-2 to TRBJ1-4, with 8 nucleotides matching TRBD1. Trimming at V came to 3 bases and at J to 6 bases, leaving 6 bases not matched to a gene. CDR1 is LGHNA, CDR2 YNFKEQ, per germline. The CDR3 is made up of 15 amino acids.

About this clonotype: At one boundary the junction diverges from the germline segment, which might be a read error. V gene TRBV7-9 combines with J gene TRBJ2-1; 7 nucleotides line up with TRBD2. The CDR3 covers 17 residues. Germline CDR1 SEHNR, CDR2 FQNEAQ (reference sequence). The CDR3 DNA is TGTGCCAGCAGCTTAGGGGTAGGACTAGACTCCCACAATGAGCAGTTCTTC. As protein: CASSLGVGLDSHNEQFF.

The table lists this clonotype with many counts. This chain connects TRBV10-2 to TRBJ2-2, with D tentatively TRBD1 or TRBD2 (7 bases each). The V gene's germline CDR1 is WSHSY and CDR2 SAAADI. This CDR3 is 14 amino acids long. V lost 7 bases, J lost 6 bases, and 15 bases lay in between. This CDR3 reads CASNQGGIAGELFF. The CDR3 DNA is TGCGCCAGCAACCAGGGGGGGATTGCCGGGGAGCTGTTTTTT.